Sequencing of this TCR beta chain was carried out in a study of cytomegalovirus exposure and HLA in healthy donors (dated by TCRdb to about 2017). Background for the entire study: An earlier analysis of under 600 of the donors reported 250 to 300 Gb of sequence data and some 120 million unique TCR beta sequences from roughly 200 million T cells. Approximately 300 gigabases of sequencing data and 78 million or so unique TCR sequences were included in an early release covering about 700 HLA-typed donors. Of the 398 genotyped donors, approximately 83% fell in the genetic ancestry cluster associated with self-reported Caucasian donors. The study was designed to test whether signatures of past pathogen exposure could be identified by cataloging public T cell receptors. The study used immunosequencing to profile the T cell repertoires of several hundred subjects and linked those repertoires to cytomegalovirus serostatus. A separate validation cohort of over a hundred different subjects was used in addition to the approximately 700-subject first cohort. High-throughput TCR immunosequencing, statistical association of individual TCRs with disease status, and machine learning were combined to predict cytomegalovirus infection status. To study patterns of TCR occurrence, a later analysis re-analyzed previously published TCR beta repertoires from several hundred donors and added high-resolution HLA genotyping. The later analysis used no new phenotypic data to find candidate immune exposures, relying instead on TCR beta sequences and their occurrence across donors. An earlier analysis of a few hundred of the donors applied high-throughput TCR beta sequencing to assess whether each TCR beta V gene segment acted as functional or pseudogenic. Donor age, sex, ethnicity and CMV serostatus were collected together with the repertoire data. In a later genetic analysis, genome-wide SNP genotypes for about 55% of the roughly 700 donors were used, and that subset was treated as a discovery cohort. All discovery cohort repertoires had been generated on a single sequencing platform. HLA typing included class I and class II loci at four-digit resolution. The number of typed donors differed by locus: roughly 629-640 for A, B, C, DRB1 and DQB1; 500 to 550 for DQA1; fewer than 610 for DPA1; and 400 to 480 for DPB1. Roughly 5 DR-DQ haplotypes were handled as single units for association and clustering, since linkage in the cohort was strong. Among under 450 genotyped donors of the cohort, an average of roughly 240,000 unique TCR beta nucleotide sequences were sequenced per donor, 15% to 20% of them non-productive. Study-wide findings and limitations: According to the authors, the approach could potentially be generalized to other disease states and immunological phenotypes. The presence/absence analyses assumed that sequencing depth was roughly uniform across donors, and that assumption may not be true. The earlier analysis of a few hundred of the donors excluded approximately 15 rarely observed V segments, including chromosome 9 orphons, because counts were too low. An earlier analysis of approximately 540 of the donors showed that most TCR beta V segments appeared in productive rearrangements either about 90% or about 30% of the time, which broadly matched IMGT annotations. Specific HLA alleles were associated with 16,951 TCR beta sequences at a false discovery rate of 0.05 in a later analysis. In a later analysis, several top co-occurrence clusters were reported to appear linked to parvovirus B19, influenza, CMV and Epstein-Barr virus. A few of the identified cytomegalovirus-associated TCR beta chains were confirmed in vitro to be specific for cytomegalovirus antigens. In a later analysis, TCR association rates were found to vary across HLA loci, with the most associated TCRs seen for DRB1 alleles and the fewest for HLA-C alleles. Because HLA typing was missing for some donors at each locus, association tests included only the typed subset. In the study, some 160 TCR beta chains were listed as associated with cytomegalovirus. The classifier was reported to diagnose cytomegalovirus status with high specificity and sensitivity in both the original and validation cohorts. A cluster of highly shared sequence variants was judged likely to represent a technical artifact of the sequencing pipeline. While some public TCRs were present in many individuals, most TCR sequences turned up only very rarely across donors. Linkage disequilibrium might explain the correlated functional status among segregating V segments, but an unknown experimental factor could not be excluded. A later genetic analysis associated a missense DCLRE1C variant with V-gene and J-gene trimming of TCR beta chains, and an independent cohort replicated the association. A further reported finding was that TCR beta sequences accurately predicted the HLA-A and HLA-B alleles for most subjects in the first cohort. Some IMGT-functional V segments, including TRBV6-2 and TRBV6-3, could not be distinguished by the 87-base-pair reads and were therefore excluded. A later analysis found that most CMV-associated TCR beta chains appeared HLA-restricted, with HLA associations seemingly driven largely by CMV exposure. Only TCR beta chains were sequenced in this cohort, and the absence of alpha or paired-chain data limited detectable features. A later genetic analysis reported fewer N-insertions in productive TCRs among donors in an Asian-associated ancestry cluster than the roughly 700-donor mean. Assigning TCR associations to individual alleles was difficult when HLA alleles, especially DR and DQ, strongly co-occurred. In a later analysis, HLA-associated TCR beta chains were found to be more clonally expanded and to have lower generation probabilities than equally common non-associated chains. The only immune exposure information available for the cohort was CMV serostatus.

The cysteine opens and the phenylalanine closes a CDR3 of 13 amino acids. The DNA shown is the 39-base CDR3, in frame from base 1. CDR1 and CDR2 were assigned from the germline V gene as SQVTM and ANQGSEA. The cohort consisted of 600 to 750 healthy bone marrow donors. At the time of sampling, every cohort member was nominally healthy, though immune exposures that went unrecorded were likely present. The donor tested CMV seronegative, placing the donor among the 350 or so seronegative members of the cohort. Every donor gave a peripheral blood sample, and the peripheral blood mononuclear cells from that sample were used for TCR beta sequencing. Genomic DNA extraction from the blood cell samples was performed with the Qiagen DNeasy Blood Extraction Kit. About this clone itself: It lacks a known antigen. It has no much larger one-base neighbor in the sample; base qualities were not kept.

To prepare the library, the immunoSEQ multiplex PCR assay was applied. For the multiplex PCR, a mixture combining 60 forward primers for TCR Vbeta segments and 13 reverse primers for TCR Jbeta segments was used. The CDR3 region of rearranged TCR beta genes was amplified from genomic DNA by a multiplex PCR assay. Amplified TCR beta libraries were sequenced as 87-base-pair reads on the Illumina HiSeq System. The paper's processing steps were these. A later analysis counted approximately 74 million unique TCR beta chains across the roughly 700 repertoires, and around 12 million of these chains were shared by at least two donors. A nearest-neighbor algorithm error-corrected the raw reads and collapsed the reads into unique sequences, merging closely related sequences to remove PCR and sequencing errors. V, D and J gene segments were assigned by aligning CDR3 sequences to IMGT reference sequences. For a sequence to be retained, a match of at least six nucleotides was required to both a V gene segment and a J gene segment. Rearrangements were classified as productive when the CDR3 lacked stop codons and remained in frame with V and J, and all other rearrangements were classified as non-productive. Following IMGT convention, CDR3 was defined as the stretch from the second conserved V-encoded cysteine up to the conserved J-encoded phenylalanine. Sequences without an unambiguous match to a single V gene segment were excluded from the earlier analysis of 587 of the donors. In an earlier analysis of some 590 of the donors, a V segment was called functional when productive rearrangements were above 56.7%, and segregating when the standard deviation between donors exceeded 5%. A statistical classification framework was built for diagnosing cytomegalovirus status from the catalog of TCR beta chain sequences. V and J gene assignment, in a later analysis, came from comparing TCR nucleotide sequences with IMGT/GENE-DB human TR gene sequences. A later analysis assigned CDR3 sequences and most-parsimonious VDJ recombination scenarios with the TCRdist pipeline. In a later analysis, every TCR beta chain was defined by the combination of its CDR3 amino acid sequence and its V-gene family, and reads without a unique V-gene family were dropped. To address suspected cross-contamination and a sequencing artifact, a later analysis removed a few hundred highly shared, low-generation-probability nucleotide sequences. For each public chain, a later analysis derived a clonal expansion index from normalized ranks of inferred template counts within each repertoire. In a later analysis, generation probabilities were computed using a VDJ recombination model fitted to out-of-frame rearrangements, and the results were checked against IGoR. In a later analysis, TCR-TCR, TCR-HLA and TCR-CMV co-occurrence was scored with hypergeometric tests, and a repertoire-size bias correction was applied to TCR pairs. A later analysis estimated false discovery rates by permuting HLA or CMV assignments 20 times. In a later analysis, co-occurring TCRs were grouped with DBSCAN, and TCRdist sequence similarity was added when clustering was performed within HLA-allele-positive subsets. Co-occurrence clustering excluded repertoires with fewer than 30,000 or more than 120,000 public chains, plus five with anomalous nucleotide sharing. TCRdb retrieved this table from immuneACCESS and kept in-frame rearrangements only. Not all clones are present; in checked studies, unresolved V genes account for under half, and no reason is known for the remainder. V and J calls plus clone size are reproduced from that table; the DNA served to infer D and trimming. This sample holds about 110,000 clones; 80% were observed only once. Over 0.2% of the sample is in the top ten clones.

This sequence uses TRBV29-1 and TRBJ2-5; 9 junctional bases match TRBD2. TRBJ2-7 explains the end of the DNA better; the J call may be wrong. The sequence was collected from a man in his forties or fifties in good health and CMV-seronegative. The sequenced sample consisted of PBMCs. The DNA sequence reads TGCAGCGCTTATATAGCGGGGGCGTACGAGCAGTACTTC. It specifies CSAYIAGAYEQYF.